This TCR beta chain is from a study of shared clonotypes between healthy human individuals. Study at large: A couple of female and a few male donors aged 18 to 49 were enrolled. Researchers assigned three CD4 naive, three CD4 memory, two CD8 naive and one CD8 memory plate to each donor.

The CDR3 runs to 15 residues. The V end was cut by 5 bases, the J end by 4 bases, with 17 bases between. CDR1 SGHVS and CDR2 FNYEAQ come from the germline V gene. Only CD45RO-negative cells positively selected for CCR7 counted as naive CD8 cells, so terminally differentiated effector memory CD45RA+ cells were excluded. Within Nashville, Tennessee resided all donors, each a Caucasian adult. This clone was observed once. In the original workflow: ImmunoSEQ supplied junction-only sequences lacking quality scores, so filtering was different. The data were produced by immunoSEQ multiplex PCR, yet TCRdb's version contains in-frame clones alone and is incomplete. D and trimming were read from the DNA, whereas the V and J calls and clone size are those reported in that table. The sample shows about 750,000 clones, nearly 95% of them seen only once.

The sample was naive CD8+ T cells sorted from blood. The chain combines TRBV7-6 with TRBJ1-2, with D tentatively TRBD1 (5 bases). The clonotype was recovered from a man aged 25 to 40 in good health. The DNA for the CDR3 is TGTGCCAGCAGCCCCGGGGCAGGGCCTGGCTATGGCTACACCTTC. Residues: CASSPGAGPGYGYTF.